This TCR beta chain comes out of a study of cytomegalovirus exposure and HLA in healthy donors. This clone showed up just once. Its antigen is currently unknown. General study points: The CMV antigen specificity of a few CMV-associated chains was confirmed through in vitro analysis. Later analysis identified about 15,000 TCR beta sequences associated with HLA alleles, using a false discovery rate threshold of 0.05.

This CDR3 comprises 12 residues. The ends were cut back, 6 bases at V and 3 bases at J, with 9 bases in the middle. Germline CDR1 MDHEN, CDR2 SYDVKM. Use of 60 Vbeta and 13 Jbeta primers characterized the PCR. This table comes from immunoSEQ multiplex PCR, and its TCRdb copy is limited to in-frame clones, with some not included. The sample consists of about 200,000 clones, around nine tenths of them appearing once. V gene TRBV28 combines with J gene TRBJ2-7; D might be TRBD1 (5 bases). What was sequenced was PBMCs. This TCR derives from a woman under 40 in good health and CMV-seronegative. DNA of the CDR3: TGTGCCAGCAGGCCTGACAGCTACGAGCAGTACTTC. Its protein product is CASRPDSYEQYF.